The TCR beta chain described here comes from a study of T cell clonotyping in hematopoietic cell transplantation. At the level of the study: Pretransplant recipient samples were taken after cytoreduction.

Germline V lookup: CDR1 SGHTA, CDR2 FQGNSA. Trimming removed 1 base from V and 8 bases from J, with 11 bases in between. This CDR3 has 13 amino acids. Details on this clone: Its antigen remains unknown.

Only in-frame clones appear in the TCRdb table, and some are missing; sequencing was by immunoSEQ multiplex PCR. The table shows around 40,000 clones, with 85% to 95% occurring only once. Documented time point: recipient sample about 28 days before transplant, after cytoreduction. Study conclusions and caveats: Recipient TCR diversity dropped after transplant; expanded clonotypes rose from day 30 to 180. Higher Inverse Simpson Index values in graft donor and pretransplant recipient predicted broader posttransplant TCR diversity.

The chain joins TRBV7-2 to TRBJ1-2; D is ambiguous. The receptor was derived from a man aged 35-49 years with chronic myeloid leukemia. Some clones in this sample may be carry-over from other donors' samples. Sequenced material: peripheral blood mononuclear cells, taken before stem cell transplant. The chain's CDR3 is CASSLDVYPGYTF. The CDR3 DNA reads TGTGCCAGCAGCTTAGATGTATATCCGGGCTACACCTTC.